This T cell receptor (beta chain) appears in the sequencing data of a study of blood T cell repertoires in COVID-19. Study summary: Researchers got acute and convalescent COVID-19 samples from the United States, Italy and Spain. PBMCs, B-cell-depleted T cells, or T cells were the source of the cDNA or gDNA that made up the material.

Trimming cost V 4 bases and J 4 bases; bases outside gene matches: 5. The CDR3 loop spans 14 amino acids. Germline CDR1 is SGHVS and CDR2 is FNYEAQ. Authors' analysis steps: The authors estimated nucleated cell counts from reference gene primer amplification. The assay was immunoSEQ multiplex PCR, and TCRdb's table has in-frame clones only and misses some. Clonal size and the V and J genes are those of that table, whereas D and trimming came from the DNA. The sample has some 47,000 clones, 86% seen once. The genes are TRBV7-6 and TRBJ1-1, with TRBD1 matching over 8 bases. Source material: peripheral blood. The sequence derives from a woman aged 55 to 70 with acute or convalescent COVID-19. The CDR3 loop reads CASSSQGGRTEAFF. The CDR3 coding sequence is TGTGCCAGCAGCTCACAGGGGGGGCGCACTGAAGCTTTCTTT.